Below are 25 T cell receptor beta chains sequenced from a single sample in a study of CD8+ T cells in alopecia areata. Sequencing used cDNA as its template, made by extracting RNA and reverse transcribing it. The assay was immunoSEQ multiplex PCR, and TCRdb's table has in-frame clones only and misses some. The sample has approximately 180,000 clones, roughly 60% seen once. Treatment reported: oral pan-JAK inhibitor, 5-10 mg twice daily. Sequenced here: CD4+ T cells sorted from blood, sampled at week 24, from a patient treated with tofacitinib. The receptors derive from a human donor with alopecia areata.

V is TRBV5-1 and J is TRBJ1-2, with TRBD1 matching over 8 bases. From germline, CDR1 is SGHRS and CDR2 YFSETQ. V shed 4 bases and J 6 bases; nucleotides not matched to a gene: 8. The CDR3 is 14 residues long. The chain's CDR3 is CASSRDRPGDGYTF. The CDR3 region has the DNA TGCGCCAGCAGCCGGGACAGGCCGGGGGATGGCTACACCTTC. Looking up the rest from reference TRBV5-1 and TRBJ1-2 gives the full variable domain: KAGVTQTPRYLIKTRGQQVTLSCSPISGHRSVSWYQQTPGQGLQFLFEYFSETQRNKGNFPGRFSGRQFSNSRSEMNVSTLELGDSALYLCASSRDRPGDGYTFGSGTRLTVV.

The chain recombines TRBV29-1 with TRBJ2-5; D is uncertain. The V end lost 4 bases, the J end lost 2 bases, and 5 bases lay between the germline ends. This CDR3 spans 11 amino acids. Germline V lookup: CDR1 SQVTM, CDR2 ANQGSEA. The CDR3 sequence: CSVGPQETQYF. As DNA, the CDR3 is TGCAGCGTTGGGCCGCAAGAGACCCAGTACTTC.

The genes are TRBV7-2 and TRBJ1-2; 9 nucleotides agree with TRBD1. V shed 5 bases, J shed 2 bases, and the junction held 6 bases outside the gene matches. CDR1 and CDR2 (germline): SGHTA, FQGNSA. This CDR3 spans 15 amino acids. The CDR3 DNA is TGTGCCAGCAGCCGTGGGGGACAGGGAAACTATGGCTACACCTTC. Translated: CASSRGGQGNYGYTF.

The chain combines TRBV9 with TRBJ2-2; weak D call: TRBD1 (6 bases). Per germline, CDR1 SGDLS and CDR2 YYNGEE. The CDR3 runs to 14 residues. Trimming took off 3 bases at V and 6 bases at J, with 12 bases between the two ends. DNA of the CDR3: TGTGCCAGCAGCGGAGGGACACTCGCCGGGGAGCTGTTTTTT. Translated, it gives CASSGGTLAGELFF.

There are many counts of this clone. The rearrangement uses TRBV19 and TRBJ2-1; 7 positions match TRBD1. Germline CDR1 reads LNHDA; CDR2 reads SQIVND (reference sequence). The CDR3 spans 14 residues. J was trimmed by 9 bases and V by 5 bases; bases with no gene match: 10. This CDR3 is CASSQTGRISEQFF. The CDR3 bases are TGTGCCAGTAGTCAGACAGGGCGGATTAGTGAGCAGTTCTTC.

This clone was detected once. The chain joins TRBV4-3 to TRBJ2-3; a possible D gene is TRBD2 (6 bases). This CDR3 has 13 amino acids. V was pared by 0 bases and J by 12 bases, with 13 bases between. The germline CDR1 and CDR2 sequences are LGHNA and YSLEER. The CDR3 here is CASSQDSGTRQYF. In DNA form, the CDR3 reads TGCGCCAGCAGCCAAGATTCGGGGACTCGACAGTATTTT.

The rearrangement uses TRBV7-9 and TRBJ1-2; the D gene is possibly TRBD1 (5 bases). The germline V gene has CDR1 SEHNR and CDR2 FQNEAQ (reference sequence). CDR3 length equals 14 residues. Trimming took 6 bases from V and 5 from J, leaving 16 bases between them. CDR3 sequence (DNA): TGTGCCAGCAGTTCCCAGGGATCTTTTTATGGCTACACCTTC. Translating gives CASSSQGSFYGYTF.

The V call is TRBV11-2, the J call TRBJ2-5; D possibly corresponds to TRBD1 (5 bases). V gave up 6 bases and J gave up 2 bases, with 16 bases separating them. In germline, CDR1 is SGHAT, CDR2 FQNNGV. This CDR3 spans 15 amino acids. CDR3 amino acids: CASSGRTNLQETQYF. In DNA form, the CDR3 reads TGTGCCAGCAGTGGTAGGACAAACCTTCAAGAGACCCAGTACTTC.

This chain joins TRBV30 and TRBJ2-6; the D gene is possibly TRBD2 (7 bases). The CDR3 is made up of 16 amino acids. Germline V gives CDR1 GTSNPN, CDR2 SVGIG (reference sequence). V lost 2 bases and J lost 1, with 12 bases in between. The CDR3 sequence is CAWSLRGGSGANVLTF. The CDR3 DNA follows: TGTGCCTGGAGTCTCAGGGGAGGGTCTGGGGCCAACGTCCTGACTTTC.

The rearrangement joins TRBV11-2 to TRBJ2-1, with TRBD2 matching over 9 bases. V shed 5 bases and J 6 bases; nucleotides not matched to a gene: 14. The CDR3 is made up of 17 amino acids. Germline V gene data show CDR1 as SGHAT and CDR2 as FQNNGV. As DNA, the CDR3 is TGTGCCAGCAGCCCGGTATTAGCGGGGGCGGGATCCAATGAGCAGTTCTTC. Translation gives CASSPVLAGAGSNEQFF.

The CDR3 here is CASSNDLYEQYF. Here the CDR3 DNA reads TGTGCCAGCAGTAATGACCTCTACGAGCAGTACTTC. The chain recombines TRBV6-5 with TRBJ2-7; no definite D call. This CDR3 has 12 amino acids. The V end lost 5 bases, the J end lost 3 bases, and 8 bases lay between the germline ends. From germline, CDR1 is MNHEY and CDR2 SVGAGI.

The V call is TRBV29-1, the J call TRBJ2-3, with TRBD1 identical over 7 bases. The CDR3 is made up of 13 amino acids. Germline CDR1 is SQVTM and CDR2 is ANQGSEA. With 8 bases clipped from V and 2 bases from J, the junction kept 7 bases outside the gene matches. In nucleotides, the CDR3 is TGCAGCTTACAGGGGAAATACACAGATACGCAGTATTTT. Its translation: CSLQGKYTDTQYF.

The genes are TRBV25-1 and TRBJ2-3; D is uncertain. The CDR3 consists of 11 residues. Trimming cost V 5 bases and J 2 bases, with 2 bases left between them. Germline CDR1 is MGHDK and CDR2 is SYGVNS. The DNA for the CDR3 is TGTGCCAGCAGTCTCACAGATACGCAGTATTTT. This gives the protein CASSLTDTQYF. The full variable domain, in which reference TRBV25-1 and TRBJ2-3 provide the parts outside the CDR3, is EADIYQTPRYLVIGTGKKITLECSQTMGHDKMYWYQQDPGMELHLIHYSYGVNSTEKGDLSSESTVSRIRTEHFPLTLESARPSHTSQYLCASSLTDTQYFGPGTRLTVL.

As DNA, the CDR3 is TGTGCCTGGAGTGGGGGGGGTACTGAGGAGACCCAGTACTTC. Amino acid sequence: CAWSGGGTEETQYF. This chain connects TRBV30 to TRBJ2-5; 7 bases line up with TRBD2. Germline V gene data show CDR1 as GTSNPN and CDR2 as SVGIG (reference sequence). This CDR3 spans 14 amino acids. The V gene end was trimmed by 1 base and the J gene end by 5 bases; junction bases not matched to a gene: 7.

The V call is TRBV4-3, the J call TRBJ1-2; a weak D match, TRBD1 (6 bases). The CDR3 runs to 15 residues. CDR1 is LGHNA, CDR2 YSLEER, per germline. V dropped 0 bases and J dropped 7 bases, with 15 bases sitting between them. Here the CDR3 DNA reads TGCGCCAGCAGCCAAGAAAGTCGGGGGGCCGGTGGCTACACCTTC. This sequence encodes CASSQESRGAGGYTF.

The genes are TRBV5-1 and TRBJ2-3; TRBD2 matches at 10 bases. From germline, CDR1 is SGHRS and CDR2 YFSETQ. V gave up 1 base and J gave up 3 bases; unmatched junction bases: 5. The CDR3 spans 16 residues. The CDR3 region is CASSLRAGGTTDTQYF. The DNA for the CDR3 is TGCGCCAGCAGCTTGAGAGCGGGGGGGACGACAGATACGCAGTATTTT. Using reference TRBV5-1 and TRBJ2-3 for the parts outside the CDR3, the full variable domain is KAGVTQTPRYLIKTRGQQVTLSCSPISGHRSVSWYQQTPGQGLQFLFEYFSETQRNKGNFPGRFSGRQFSNSRSEMNVSTLELGDSALYLCASSLRAGGTTDTQYFGPGTRLTVL.

This clone occurred many times. The J gene is TRBJ2-1, the V gene TRBV18; TRBD1 aligns across 7 bases. Germline V lookup: CDR1 KGHSH, CDR2 LQKENI. With V trimmed by 1 base and J by 1 base, 1 base remained unmatched. CDR3 size: 15 residues. CDR3 nucleotides: TGTGCCAGCTCACCACAGGGGGCGTCCTACAATGAGCAGTTCTTC. Its protein is CASSPQGASYNEQFF.

This chain connects TRBV29-1 to TRBJ1-1; a weak D match, TRBD1 (5 bases). The V gene's germline CDR1 is SQVTM and CDR2 ANQGSEA. CDR3 size: 14 residues. The V gene lost 4 bases and the J gene lost 3 bases, with 15 bases spanning the gap. CDR3: CSVGTRGGDTEAFF. As DNA, the CDR3 is TGCAGCGTTGGGACACGCGGGGGGGACACTGAAGCTTTCTTT.

V gene TRBV14 combines with J gene TRBJ1-2; 7 nucleotides align to TRBD1. The junction had 3 bases not matched to a gene; V was cut back by 1 base and J by 4 bases. CDR1 SGHDN and CDR2 FVKESK come from the germline V gene. The CDR3 extends over 14 amino acids. CDR3 in amino acids: CASSQAEGAYGYTF. In DNA, the CDR3 is TGTGCCAGCAGCCAAGCGGAGGGGGCCTATGGCTACACCTTC.

This clone was detected only a few times. The V gene is TRBV7-2, the J gene TRBJ2-5, with TRBD1 as a possible D gene (6 bases). V dropped 1 base and J dropped 4 bases, with 10 bases sitting between them. This CDR3 is 14 amino acids long. CDR1 and CDR2 from the germline V gene are SGHTA and FQGNSA. CDR3: CASSLGYRAETQYF. In DNA form, the CDR3 reads TGTGCCAGCAGCTTAGGGTACAGGGCAGAGACCCAGTACTTC.

The V gene is TRBV29-1, the J gene TRBJ2-3; 8 positions match TRBD1. After removal of 4 bases from V and 1 base from J, the junction contained 4 bases not matched to a gene. Germline loops: CDR1 SQVTM, CDR2 ANQGSEA. This CDR3 has 14 amino acids. In nucleotides, the CDR3 is TGCAGCGTTGCTGGACAGGGTGGCACAGATACGCAGTATTTT. This encodes CSVAGQGGTDTQYF.

The sample holds one count of this clone. The chain carries TRBV5-1 and TRBJ2-1; possible D gene TRBD2, 5 bases. CDR1 and CDR2 from the germline V gene are SGHRS and YFSETQ. V was trimmed by 4 bases and J by 7 bases, leaving 18 bases between them. The CDR3 length is 15 residues. The CDR3 loop reads CASSLMGNRGNEQFF. The CDR3 bases are TGCGCCAGCAGCCTGATGGGGAATCGGGGAAATGAGCAGTTCTTC.

This clone has at least ten counts. V and J are TRBV7-9 and TRBJ2-3; D remains ambiguous. Germline values: CDR1 SEHNR, CDR2 FQNEAQ (reference sequence). Trimming removed 8 bases from V and 3 bases from J, with 3 bases in between. The CDR3 spans 10 residues. The CDR3 spells CASGTDTQYF. For the CDR3, the DNA is TGTGCCAGCGGAACAGATACGCAGTATTTT.

In DNA form, the CDR3 reads TGTGCCAGCAACCGGCTTACCACTGAAGCTTTCTTT. Amino acids: CASNRLTTEAFF. The V call is TRBV11-2, the J call TRBJ1-1; D gene uncertain. The CDR3 loop spans 12 amino acids. Trimming stripped 7 bases from V and 4 bases from J, with 10 bases between. The germline CDR1 and CDR2 sequences are SGHAT and FQNNGV.

This clone occurred a few times. The rearrangement links TRBV2 to TRBJ1-1; D gene uncertain. This CDR3 has 16 amino acids. V dropped 6 bases and J dropped 1 base, with 18 bases sitting between them. CDR1 and CDR2 (germline): SNHLY, FYNNEI. CDR3 nucleotides: TGTGCCAGCAGAACACCGAACGGGATGGGGAACACTGAAGCTTTCTTT. Translating it yields CASRTPNGMGNTEAFF.